This TCR beta chain was identified during a study of T-cell memory formation after mild COVID-19. Study-level findings and limits: Clonal second-wave expansions that peaked on day 37 had unconfirmed SARS-CoV-2 specificity. Contracting CD4+ clones lay largely in CM and EM, with CD8+ ones residing in EMRA. From day 15 to 85, contracting clones were balanced between CD4 and CD8, whereas later expanders leaned toward CD4+.

Germline V CDR1 and CDR2: SGHVS, FNYEAQ. The ends lost 5 bases at V and 4 bases at J; junction bases unmatched: 9. The CDR3 consists of 15 residues. Turning to this clonotype: The antigen is not known.

Each CDR3 protein is one row after TCRdb ran MiXCR on the 5' RACE reads. The sample yields 250,000 to 300,000 distinct CDR3 sequences, 15% to 20% seen once. The V call is TRBV7-6, the J call TRBJ2-3, with 7 bases fitting TRBD1. The source is a man in his late teens or twenties who had mild COVID-19 (a few samples of this study predate the infection). Cell type and time point are not known. The sample was PBMCs or a T cell subset sorted from them (not recorded which). The CDR3 DNA reads TGTGCCAGCAGCCAAACAGGGGTCAGCCCAGATACGCAGTATTTT. Translated, it gives CASSQTGVSPDTQYF.